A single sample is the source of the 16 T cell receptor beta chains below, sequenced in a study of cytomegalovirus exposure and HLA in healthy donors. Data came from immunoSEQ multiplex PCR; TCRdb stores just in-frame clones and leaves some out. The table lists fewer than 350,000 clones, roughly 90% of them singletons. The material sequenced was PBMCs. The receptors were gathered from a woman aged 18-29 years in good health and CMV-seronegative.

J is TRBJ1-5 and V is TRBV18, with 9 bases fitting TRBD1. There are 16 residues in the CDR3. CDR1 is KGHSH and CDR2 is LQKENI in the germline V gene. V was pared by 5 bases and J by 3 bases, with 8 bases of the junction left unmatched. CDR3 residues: CASSTLRDRDNQPQHF. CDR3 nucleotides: TGTGCCAGCTCAACCCTCCGGGACAGGGACAATCAGCCCCAGCATTTT.

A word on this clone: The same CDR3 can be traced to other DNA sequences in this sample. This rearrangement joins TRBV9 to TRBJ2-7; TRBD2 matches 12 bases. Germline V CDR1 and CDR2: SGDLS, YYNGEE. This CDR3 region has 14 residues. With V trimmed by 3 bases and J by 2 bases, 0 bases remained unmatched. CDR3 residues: CASSASGRAYEQYF. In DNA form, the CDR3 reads TGTGCCAGCAGCGCTAGCGGGAGGGCCTACGAGCAGTACTTC.

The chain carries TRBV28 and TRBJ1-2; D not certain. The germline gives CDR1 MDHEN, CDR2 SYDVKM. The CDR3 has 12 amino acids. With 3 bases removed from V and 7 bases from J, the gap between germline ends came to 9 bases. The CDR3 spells CASSFTILGYTF. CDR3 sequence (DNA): TGTGCCAGCAGTTTTACAATCCTTGGCTACACCTTC.

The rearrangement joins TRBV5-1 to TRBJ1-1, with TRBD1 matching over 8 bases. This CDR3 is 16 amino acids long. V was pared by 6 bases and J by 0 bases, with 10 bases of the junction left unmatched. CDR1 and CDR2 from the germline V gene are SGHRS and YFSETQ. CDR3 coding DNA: TGCGCCAGCATTGGACGGGACAGGTCTTTGAACACTGAAGCTTTCTTT. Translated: CASIGRDRSLNTEAFF.

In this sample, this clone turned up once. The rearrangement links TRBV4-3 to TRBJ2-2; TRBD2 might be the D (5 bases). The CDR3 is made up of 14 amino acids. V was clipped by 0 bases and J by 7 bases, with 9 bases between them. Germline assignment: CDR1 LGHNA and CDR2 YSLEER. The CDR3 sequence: CASSQDRGSGELFF. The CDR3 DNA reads TGCGCCAGCAGCCAAGATCGGGGTAGCGGGGAGCTGTTTTTT.

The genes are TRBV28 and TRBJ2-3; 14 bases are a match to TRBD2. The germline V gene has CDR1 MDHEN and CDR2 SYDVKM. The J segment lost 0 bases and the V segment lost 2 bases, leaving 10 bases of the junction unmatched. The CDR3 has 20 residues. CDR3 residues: CASSLGRLAGGPGSTDTQYF. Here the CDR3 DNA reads TGTGCCAGCAGTTTAGGTAGACTAGCGGGAGGGCCAGGAAGCACAGATACGCAGTATTTT. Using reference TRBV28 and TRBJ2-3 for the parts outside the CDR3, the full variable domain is DVKVTQSSRYLVKRTGEKVFLECVQDMDHENMFWYRQDPGLGLRLIYFSYDVKMKEKGDIPEGYSVSREKKERFSLILESASTNQTSMYLCASSLGRLAGGPGSTDTQYFGPGTRLTVL.

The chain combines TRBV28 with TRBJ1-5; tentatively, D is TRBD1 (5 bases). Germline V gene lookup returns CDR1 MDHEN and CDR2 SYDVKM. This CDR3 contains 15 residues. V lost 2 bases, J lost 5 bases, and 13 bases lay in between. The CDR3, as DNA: TGTGCCAGCAGTTTAATTCTAGGGGTCCATCAGCCCCAGCATTTT. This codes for CASSLILGVHQPQHF.

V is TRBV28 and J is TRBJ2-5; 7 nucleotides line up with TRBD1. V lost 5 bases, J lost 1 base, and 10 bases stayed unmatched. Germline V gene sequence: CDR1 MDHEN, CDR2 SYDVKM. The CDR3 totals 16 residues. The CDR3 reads CASSVMKGGGQETQYF. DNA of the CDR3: TGTGCCAGCAGTGTCATGAAAGGGGGCGGCCAAGAGACCCAGTACTTC.

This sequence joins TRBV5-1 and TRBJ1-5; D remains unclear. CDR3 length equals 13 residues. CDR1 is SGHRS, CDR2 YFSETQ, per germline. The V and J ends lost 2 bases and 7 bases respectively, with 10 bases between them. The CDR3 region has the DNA TGCGCCAGCAGCTTACTAGCTGACCAGCCCCAGCATTTT. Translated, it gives CASSLLADQPQHF.

CDR3 nucleotides: TGTGCCAGCAGTTTATATACTAGCGGGAACCAGTACGAGCAGTACTTC. This translates into CASSLYTSGNQYEQYF. The chain has TRBV27 and TRBJ2-7, with 10 positions matching TRBD2. Germline CDR1 reads MNHEY; CDR2 reads SMNVEV (reference sequence). The trim removed 1 base at V and 4 bases at J, leaving 7 bases unmatched. This CDR3 contains 16 residues.

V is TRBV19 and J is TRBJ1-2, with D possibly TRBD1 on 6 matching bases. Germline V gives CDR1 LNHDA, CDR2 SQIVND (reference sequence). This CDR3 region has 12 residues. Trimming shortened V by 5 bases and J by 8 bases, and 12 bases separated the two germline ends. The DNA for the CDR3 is TGTGCCAGTAGTTCGGGGGGCCGGGGCTACACCTTC. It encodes CASSSGGRGYTF.

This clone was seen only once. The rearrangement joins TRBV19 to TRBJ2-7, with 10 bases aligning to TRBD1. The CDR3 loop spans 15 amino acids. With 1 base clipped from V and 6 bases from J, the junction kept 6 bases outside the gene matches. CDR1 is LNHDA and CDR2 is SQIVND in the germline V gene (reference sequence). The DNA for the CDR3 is TGTGCCAGTAGTATAGTGGGGGGGACAGGGGCCGAGCAGTACTTC. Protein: CASSIVGGTGAEQYF.

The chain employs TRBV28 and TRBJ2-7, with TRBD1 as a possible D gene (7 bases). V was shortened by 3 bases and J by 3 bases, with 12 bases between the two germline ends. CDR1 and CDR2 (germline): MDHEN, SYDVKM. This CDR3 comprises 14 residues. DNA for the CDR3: TGTGCCAGCAGTTTTCAGGGGGAGGTCTACGAGCAGTACTTC. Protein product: CASSFQGEVYEQYF.

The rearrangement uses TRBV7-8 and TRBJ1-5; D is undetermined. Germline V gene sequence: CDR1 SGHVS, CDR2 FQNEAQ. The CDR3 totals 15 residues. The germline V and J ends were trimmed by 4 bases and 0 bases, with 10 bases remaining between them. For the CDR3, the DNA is TGTGCCAGCAGCTATTCGGACTATAGCAATCAGCCCCAGCATTTT. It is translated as CASSYSDYSNQPQHF.

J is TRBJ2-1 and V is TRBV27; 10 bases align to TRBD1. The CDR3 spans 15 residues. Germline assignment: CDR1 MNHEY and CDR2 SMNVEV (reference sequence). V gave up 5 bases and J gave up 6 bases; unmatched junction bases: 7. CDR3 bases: TGTGCCAGCAGTAAGACAGGGGGCGTCCCCAATGAGCAGTTCTTC. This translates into CASSKTGGVPNEQFF.

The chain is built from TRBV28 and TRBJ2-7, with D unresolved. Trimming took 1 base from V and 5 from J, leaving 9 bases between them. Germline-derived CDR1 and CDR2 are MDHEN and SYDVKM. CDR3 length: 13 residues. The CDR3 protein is CASSLSPADEQYF. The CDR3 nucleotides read TGTGCCAGCAGTTTATCCCCCGCGGACGAGCAGTACTTC.